These 8 T cell receptor beta chains were all obtained from the same sample, sequenced in a study of shared clonotypes between healthy human individuals. Measured with immunoSEQ multiplex PCR; TCRdb has only the in-frame clones, and not every one. The sample holds 650,000 to 700,000 clones; around 91% are singletons and the top ten take 34%. The sample consisted of memory CD8+ T cells from PBMCs. The sample's subset: CD45RO+ cells pooled with CCR7-negative TemRA cells. These receptors all stem from a man aged 18 to 30 in good health. Some clones in this sample may be carry-over from other donors' samples.

The gene calls are TRBV5-4 and TRBJ2-7; 7 nucleotides align to TRBD2. The J segment lost 0 bases and the V segment lost 5 bases, leaving 8 bases of the junction unmatched. Germline values: CDR1 SGHNT, CDR2 YYREEE (reference sequence). The CDR3 totals 15 residues. CDR3 amino acids: CASSYGDYNSYEQYF. The DNA of the CDR3 is TGTGCCAGCAGTTATGGGGACTATAACTCCTACGAGCAGTACTTC.

The chain has TRBV19 and TRBJ2-1, with 8 bases that match TRBD2. V gave up 5 bases and J gave up 0 bases; unmatched junction bases: 12. The length of the CDR3 is 18 residues. Germline CDR1 reads LNHDA; CDR2 reads SQIVND (reference sequence). The CDR3 reads CASSPGLVGPGSYNEQFF. CDR3 DNA: TGTGCCAGTAGTCCGGGACTAGTAGGGCCTGGCTCCTACAATGAGCAGTTCTTC. Drawing the rest from reference TRBV19 and TRBJ2-1, the complete variable domain is DGGITQSPKYLFRKEGQNVTLSCEQNLNHDAMYWYRQDPGQGLRLIYYSQIVNDFQKGDIAEGYSVSREKKESFPLTVTSAQKNPTAFYLCASSPGLVGPGSYNEQFFGPGTRLTVL.

V is TRBV5-4 and J is TRBJ2-5, with D perhaps matching TRBD2 (6 bases). From germline, CDR1 is SGHNT and CDR2 YYREEE (reference sequence). Trimming left V 5 bases short and J 3 bases short, with 17 bases between. CDR3 length: 15 amino acids. This CDR3 reads CASSWRRETEETQYF. The DNA of the CDR3 is TGTGCCAGCAGTTGGAGACGGGAGACAGAAGAGACCCAGTACTTC.

The V and J genes are TRBV19 and TRBJ1-1; tentatively, D is TRBD1 (6 bases). This CDR3 region has 13 residues. Germline-derived CDR1 and CDR2 are LNHDA and SQIVND (reference sequence). V was cut by 10 bases and J by 5 bases, with 17 bases left in between. This CDR3 is CATRWGLGTEAFF. The CDR3 DNA is TGTGCCACGCGGTGGGGGCTTGGAACTGAAGCTTTCTTT.

The chain joins TRBV27 to TRBJ1-5, with TRBD1 matching over 8 bases. The CDR3 covers 15 residues. Germline CDR1 is MNHEY and CDR2 is SMNVEV (reference sequence). Losses at the gene ends were 5 bases for V and 2 bases for J; bases not matched to a gene: 5. CDR3 amino acids: CASSTGTGRNQPQHF. The CDR3 DNA sequence: TGTGCCAGCAGTACCGGGACAGGACGCAATCAGCCCCAGCATTTT.

This chain uses TRBV7-9 with TRBJ1-1; possibly TRBD1 for D (6 bases). From germline, CDR1 is SEHNR and CDR2 FQNEAQ (reference sequence). The V end was cut by 0 bases, the J end by 7 bases, with 9 bases between. The CDR3 length is 13 residues. CDR3 bases: TGTGCCAGCAGCTTAGCCCGAGGGGGTGAAGCTTTCTTT. This sequence encodes CASSLARGGEAFF.

This rearrangement joins TRBV4-3 to TRBJ1-2; perhaps TRBD1 as D (6 bases). V lost 0 bases to trimming and J lost 8 bases, with 13 bases between them. Per germline, CDR1 LGHNA and CDR2 YSLEER. The CDR3 length is 14 residues. CDR3 in DNA: TGCGCCAGCAGCCAAGAATACAGGGACTTGGGCTACACCTTC. Protein sequence: CASSQEYRDLGYTF.

The chain combines TRBV21-1 with TRBJ1-4; the tabulated D call, TRBD1, remains unverified against the DNA. TRBV21-1 is deemed a pseudogene. This CDR3 is built from 14 residues. CDR3 protein: CASSKYRQNEKLFF. CDR3 bases: TGTGCCAGCAGCAAATACAGACAGAATGAAAAACTGTTTTTT.